The clone carrying this TCR beta chain came up a few times. Antigen unknown. The data are from a study of vaccination and CD4 T cells after COVID-19. At the level of the study: Post-vaccine sample collection happened at a median of about 10 weeks after dose two, ranging 14 to 241.

The Oncomine TCR Beta short-read assay was applied to DNA of cultured CD4+ T cells. One entry per CDR3 protein results from TCRdb running MiXCR on the PCR reads. The sample consists of about 18,000 distinct CDR3 sequences, under 55% of them appearing once. Indicated time point: late sampling 161 to 241 days after vaccination in three convalescent patients. Treatment here: approximately 9-day PBMC culture with coronavirus spike peptide pools or control peptides (ViraFEST assay). The source is a human donor who had recovered from COVID-19. Sequenced here: CD4+ T cells from blood, cultured in vitro, sampled about 7 months after SARS-CoV-2 vaccination.

The CDR3, as DNA: TGTGCCACCAGTTTGAGGAATTCACCCCTCCACTTT. Protein: CATSLRNSPLHF. The chain employs TRBV15 and TRBJ1-6; no firm D call. CDR1 LNHNV and CDR2 YYDKDF come from the germline V gene (reference sequence). The V and J ends lost 6 bases and 7 bases respectively, with 7 bases between them. This CDR3 is built from 12 residues.